The entry below gives a single T cell receptor (beta chain) sequence along with its context. The record originates from a study of blood T cell repertoires in COVID-19. Profiling relied on immunoSEQ multiplex PCR, and the TCRdb table lists in-frame clones only, not all of them. The sample gives 200,000 to 250,000 clones, under 90% of which show up once; 5.5% to 8% is in the top ten. The ends lost 4 bases at V and 3 bases at J; junction bases unmatched: 8. The germline V gene encodes CDR1 MDHEN and CDR2 SYDVKM. The CDR3 has 16 residues. Sequencing used peripheral blood. The gene calls are TRBV28 and TRBJ2-7; 11 nucleotides align to TRBD2. This clonotype was obtained from a man between 60 and 75 years old who had recovered from COVID-19. DNA of the CDR3: TGTGCCAGCAGTTACCCCCTAGCGGGAGGTTTCTACGAGCAGTACTTC. It is translated as CASSYPLAGGFYEQYF.